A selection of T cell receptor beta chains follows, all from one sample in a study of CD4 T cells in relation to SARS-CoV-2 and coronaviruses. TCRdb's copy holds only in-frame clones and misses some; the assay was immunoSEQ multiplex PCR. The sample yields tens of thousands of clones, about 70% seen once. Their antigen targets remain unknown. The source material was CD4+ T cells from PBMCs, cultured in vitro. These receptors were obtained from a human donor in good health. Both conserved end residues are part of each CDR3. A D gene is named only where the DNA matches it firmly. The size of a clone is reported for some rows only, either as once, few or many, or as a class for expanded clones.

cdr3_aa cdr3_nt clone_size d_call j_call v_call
CASSAGPASSYEQYF TGTGCCAGCAGTGCCGGGCCGGCAAGCTCCTACGAGCAGTACTTC NA NA TRBJ2-7 TRBV2
CASNTRTWETQYF TGTGCCAGTAATACCCGAACCTGGGAGACCCAGTACTTC NA NA TRBJ2-5 TRBV19
CASSHKRELRTDTQYF TGTGCCAGCAGCCACAAGCGGGAGCTGCGCACAGATACGCAGTATTTT NA TRBD2 TRBJ2-3 TRBV5-4
CSVAWDRGTYGYTF TGCAGCGTTGCGTGGGACAGGGGGACCTATGGCTACACCTTC NA TRBD1 TRBJ1-2 TRBV29-1
CASSSNSGSSYNEQFF TGTGCCAGCAGCTCCAATAGCGGGAGCTCCTACAATGAGCAGTTCTTC few TRBD2 TRBJ2-1 TRBV7-3
CAISERLAAYNEQFF TGTGCCATCAGTGAGAGACTAGCGGCTTACAATGAGCAGTTCTTC NA TRBD2 TRBJ2-1 TRBV10-3
CASSLTSGSLHEQYF TGCGCCAGCAGCTTGACTAGCGGGAGTTTGCACGAGCAGTACTTC few TRBD2 TRBJ2-7 TRBV5-1
CAPFPTGQGQPQHF TGCGCCCCTTTCCCGACAGGGCAAGGACAGCCCCAGCATTTT NA TRBD1 TRBJ1-5 TRBV23-1
CASSPGGTLNSPLHF TGTGCCAGTAGTCCGGGAGGGACCCTTAATTCACCCCTCCACTTT NA NA TRBJ1-6 TRBV19
CATSDLRGNLYNEQFF TGTGCCACCAGTGATTTGCGAGGTAACCTCTACAATGAGCAGTTCTTC NA NA TRBJ2-1 TRBV24-1
CASAPDHRVDYGYTF TGTGCCAGTGCTCCAGACCACCGTGTCGACTATGGCTACACCTTC NA NA TRBJ1-2 TRBV19
CASSYSSQASNSPLHF TGTGCCAGCAGTTACTCGTCTCAGGCCAGCAATTCACCCCTCCACTTT few NA TRBJ1-6 TRBV6-5
CASSLTTGGAGNIQYF TGCGCCAGCAGCTTAACAACAGGGGGCGCGGGGAACATTCAGTACTTC NA TRBD1 TRBJ2-4 TRBV5-1
CASSLDMVARTRYFGQYF TGTGCCAGCAGCTTAGATATGGTAGCGAGGACTAGATACTTCGGGCAGTACTTC NA TRBD2 TRBJ2-7 TRBV11-2
CATSVSQGLSYEQYF TGTGCCACCAGCGTCTCACAGGGTCTGTCCTACGAGCAGTACTTC NA NA TRBJ2-7 TRBV15
CASSWGASGGSTDTQYF TGCGCCAGCAGCTGGGGGGCTAGCGGGGGAAGCACAGATACGCAGTATTTT NA TRBD2 TRBJ2-3 TRBV5-1
CASSLLRFPYEQYF TGTGCCAGCAGCTTACTGAGATTTCCATACGAGCAGTACTTC NA NA TRBJ2-7 TRBV7-2
CASSLVLGVADTGELFF TGCGCCAGCAGCTTGGTGTTGGGGGTGGCCGACACCGGGGAGCTGTTTTTT NA NA TRBJ2-2 TRBV5-1
CASSKRRKQYF TGTGCCAGCAGCAAACGGAGGAAGCAGTACTTC few NA TRBJ2-7 TRBV12-3/TRBV12-4
CASSRSTGNYEQYF TGTGCCAGCAGCCGATCGACAGGGAATTACGAGCAGTACTTC NA TRBD1 TRBJ2-7 TRBV14
CASSYRQGNTEAFF TGTGCCAGCAGCTACAGGCAGGGAAACACTGAAGCTTTCTTT few NA TRBJ1-1 TRBV13
CSAATGNTIYF TGCAGTGCAGCAACCGGAAACACCATATATTTT few NA TRBJ1-3 TRBV20-1
CASGLVPTPTPVGNTIYF TGTGCTAGTGGTTTGGTGCCGACACCGACTCCGGTCGGAAACACCATATATTTT NA NA TRBJ1-3 TRBV12-5
CASSEVGGQSAKGYGYTF TGTGCCAGCAGTGAAGTGGGCGGACAGTCGGCGAAGGGCTATGGCTACACCTTC NA NA TRBJ1-2 TRBV2
CASSVGTPEETQYF TGTGCCAGCAGTGTAGGTACGCCAGAAGAGACCCAGTACTTC NA NA TRBJ2-5 TRBV2
CASSYEVGREQFF TGTGCCAGCAGTTACGAGGTGGGTAGAGAGCAGTTCTTC NA NA TRBJ2-1 TRBV6-6
CASSPGQQSYGYTF TGTGCCAGCAGCCCAGGGCAACAGTCCTATGGCTACACCTTC few NA TRBJ1-2 TRBV7-3
CASSQEPSGVDTQYF TGCGCCAGCAGCCAGGAACCTTCGGGAGTAGATACGCAGTATTTT NA NA TRBJ2-3 TRBV4-1
CASSLAGGGGYEQYF TGTGCCAGCAGCTTGGCTGGGGGAGGAGGTTACGAGCAGTACTTC NA NA TRBJ2-7 TRBV5-6
CAISESGASGNSYEQYF TGTGCCATCAGTGAGTCAGGGGCTAGCGGGAATTCTTACGAGCAGTACTTC NA TRBD2 TRBJ2-7 TRBV10-3
CASSLEYEQFF TGCGCCAGCAGCTTGGAGTATGAGCAGTTCTTC NA NA TRBJ2-1 TRBV5-1
CASSPTLDRGGLTRGYTF TGTGCCAGCAGTCCTACCCTCGACAGGGGAGGACTAACTAGAGGCTACACCTTC few TRBD1 TRBJ1-2 TRBV28
CASSPPGILAAYNEQFF TGTGCCAGCTCACCGCCAGGAATCCTAGCCGCCTACAATGAGCAGTTCTTC NA NA TRBJ2-1 TRBV18
CAWGKEGGQPQHF TGTGCCTGGGGAAAGGAGGGGGGTCAGCCCCAGCATTTT medium-sized NA TRBJ1-5 TRBV30
CASSLGVVQETQYF TGTGCCAGCAGCTTAGGAGTTGTCCAGGAGACCCAGTACTTC once NA TRBJ2-5 TRBV7-2
CASMGQEAFF TGTGCCAGCATGGGACAAGAAGCTTTCTTT few NA TRBJ1-1 TRBV27
CASSLTTGGEVHTEAFF TGTGCCAGCAGCTTAACCACAGGGGGTGAGGTTCACACTGAAGCTTTCTTT NA TRBD1 TRBJ1-1 TRBV7-6
CASSRVGRNEKLFF TGTGCCAGCTCACGTGTGGGGCGCAATGAAAAACTGTTTTTT NA NA TRBJ1-4 TRBV18
CASSPRGALGQPQHF TGTGCCAGCTCACCACGGGGGGCGCTAGGACAGCCCCAGCATTTT NA NA TRBJ1-5 TRBV18
CASSSGSAQYF TGTGCCAGTAGTAGCGGGAGCGCGCAGTATTTT NA TRBD2 TRBJ2-3 TRBV19
CASSLPPDTQYF TGTGCCAGCAGTCTCCCTCCCGATACGCAGTATTTT NA NA TRBJ2-3 TRBV12-3/TRBV12-4
CASSGRTANYGYTF TGTGCCAGCAGCGGAAGGACGGCTAACTATGGCTACACCTTC few NA TRBJ1-2 TRBV5-4
CASKSAGNTEAFF TGTGCCAGCAAAAGCGCGGGGAACACTGAAGCTTTCTTT NA NA TRBJ1-1 TRBV2
CAIDQGLSNQPQHF TGTGCCATAGACCAGGGACTTAGCAATCAGCCCCAGCATTTT NA NA TRBJ1-5 TRBV6-5
CASSYPVLGSPLHF TGTGCCAGCAGTTACCCAGTACTGGGATCACCCCTCCACTTT NA NA TRBJ1-6 TRBV6-2/TRBV6-3
CAWSKTGDTEAFF TGTGCCTGGAGCAAAACAGGGGACACTGAAGCTTTCTTT few TRBD1 TRBJ1-1 TRBV30
CASSLVSGRGSYEQYF TGTGCCAGCAGCTTAGTGAGCGGGAGGGGATCCTACGAGCAGTACTTC NA TRBD2 TRBJ2-7 TRBV11-2
CATSRELAGNQETQYF TGTGCCACCAGCAGAGAGTTAGCGGGGAACCAAGAGACCCAGTACTTC NA TRBD2 TRBJ2-5 TRBV15
CASSSNRDPYEQYF TGTGCCAGCAGTTCCAACAGGGACCCCTACGAGCAGTACTTC NA NA TRBJ2-7 TRBV6-2/TRBV6-3
CAISALRRSGNTIYF TGTGCCATCAGTGCCTTAAGGCGCTCTGGAAACACCATATATTTT NA NA TRBJ1-3 TRBV10-3
CASSSYSGQGTGANVLTF TGTGCCAGCTCGTCATATTCGGGACAGGGAACCGGGGCCAACGTCCTGACTTTC NA TRBD1 TRBJ2-6 TRBV18
CASSPPGAGSYEQYF TGTGCCAGCTCACCACCGGGGGCGGGGTCCTACGAGCAGTACTTC NA NA TRBJ2-7 TRBV18
CASSQGKAGRAPYEQYF TGCGCCAGCAGCCAAGGCAAAGCGGGAAGAGCCCCCTACGAGCAGTACTTC NA TRBD2 TRBJ2-7 TRBV4-1
CASSESITRDRPMNTQYF TGCGCCAGCAGTGAGTCTATTACAAGGGACAGGCCGATGAATACGCAGTATTTT NA TRBD1 TRBJ2-3 TRBV10-1
CASSSGLARGTDTQYF TGCGCCAGCAGCTCGGGACTAGCGAGAGGTACAGATACGCAGTATTTT once TRBD2 TRBJ2-3 TRBV5-1
CASSAPTEETQYF TGTGCCAGCAGTGCCCCGACAGAAGAGACCCAGTACTTC NA NA TRBJ2-5 TRBV28
CASSTGYEQYF TGTGCCAGCAGTACGGGGTACGAGCAGTACTTC NA NA TRBJ2-7 TRBV6-5
CASSLGVGKYEQYF TGTGCCAGCAGCTTAGGGGTAGGAAAATACGAGCAGTACTTC NA NA TRBJ2-7 TRBV7-2